Each of the 12 T cell receptor beta chains below was sequenced from the same sample in a study of OX40 agonist ivuxolimab in advanced cancers. Profiled with immunoSEQ multiplex PCR; TCRdb holds only in-frame clones, not every one. This table has about 74,000 clones, around 80% appearing once. The source was CD4+ or CD8+ T cells sorted from blood, collected in a trial of the OX40 agonist ivuxolimab. The origin of the receptors is an adult with an advanced solid tumor such as melanoma, head and neck, liver or kidney cancer.

The chain recombines TRBV7-6 with TRBJ2-7; perhaps TRBD1 as D (6 bases). This CDR3 has 15 amino acids. V gave up 0 bases and J gave up 3 bases, with 12 bases separating them. Germline V CDR1 and CDR2: SGHVS, FNYEAQ. CDR3 region: CASSLASDRYYEQYF. The CDR3 bases are TGTGCCAGCAGCTTAGCATCGGACAGATACTACGAGCAGTACTTC. Together with reference TRBV7-6 and TRBJ2-7, the CDR3 gives the full variable domain: GAGVSQSPRYKVTKRGQDVALRCDPISGHVSLYWYRQALGQGPEFLTYFNYEAQQDKSGLPNDRFSAERPEGSISTLTIQRTEQRDSAMYRCASSLASDRYYEQYFGPGTRLTVT.

This sequence joins TRBV9 and TRBJ2-2; no clear D. The length of the CDR3 is 14 residues. Trimming pared 0 bases from V and 1 base from J, leaving 4 bases between. Germline values: CDR1 SGDLS, CDR2 YYNGEE. The CDR3 DNA is TGTGCCAGCAGCGTAGCGGGGAACACCGGGGAGCTGTTTTTT. It encodes CASSVAGNTGELFF. Together with reference TRBV9 and TRBJ2-2, the CDR3 gives the full variable domain: DSGVTQTPKHLITATGQRVTLRCSPRSGDLSVYWYQQSLDQGLQFLIQYYNGEERAKGNILERFSAQQFPDLHSELNLSSLELGDSALYFCASSVAGNTGELFFGEGSRLTVL.

The chain carries TRBV10-2 and TRBJ1-2; tentative D call: TRBD1 (5 bases). V gave up 7 bases and J gave up 4 bases, with 7 bases separating them. This CDR3 has 11 amino acids. The germline CDR1 and CDR2 sequences are WSHSY and SAAADI. In DNA, the CDR3 is TGCGCCAGCAACACAGGCTATGGCTACACCTTC. It encodes CASNTGYGYTF.

In its sample, this clone was seen once. J is TRBJ2-2 and V is TRBV7-2, with 7 bases fitting TRBD2. The CDR3 consists of 18 residues. Germline V gene sequence: CDR1 SGHTA, CDR2 FQGNSA. The J segment lost 4 bases and the V segment lost 5 bases, leaving 16 bases of the junction unmatched. Here the CDR3 reads CASSPTNPGRLGTGELFF. CDR3 DNA sequence: TGTGCCAGCAGCCCAACAAACCCCGGGAGGTTGGGCACCGGGGAGCTGTTTTTT.

The chain carries TRBV19 and TRBJ2-4; D is perhaps TRBD1 (6 bases). The CDR3 is 14 amino acids. Germline V gene sequence: CDR1 LNHDA, CDR2 SQIVND (reference sequence). V shed 3 bases and J shed 6 bases, with 12 bases lying between them. CDR3: CASSISGVPNIQYF. The CDR3 nucleotides read TGTGCCAGTAGTATCTCAGGGGTCCCAAACATTCAGTACTTC.

The rearrangement uses TRBV20-1 and TRBJ1-2; D is undetermined. This CDR3 is built from 11 residues. The germline CDR1 and CDR2 sequences are DFQATT and SNEGSKA (reference sequence). The germline V and J ends were trimmed by 0 bases and 4 bases, with 3 bases remaining between them. CDR3 nucleotide sequence: TGCAGTGCTAGAGAATCCTATGGCTACACCTTC. Translating it yields CSARESYGYTF.

The rearrangement links TRBV9 to TRBJ2-1; D unresolved. Between the trimmed V and J ends, which lost 0 bases and 7 bases, there was a span of 14 bases. The CDR3 length is 15 residues. Germline V lookup: CDR1 SGDLS, CDR2 YYNGEE. For the CDR3, the DNA is TGTGCCAGCAGCGTAGAAGGAACGGATTCGAATGAGCAGTTCTTC. Protein product: CASSVEGTDSNEQFF.

The table lists this clone with a count of one. The V gene is TRBV28, the J gene TRBJ2-7, with a weak D call TRBD2 (6 bases). The length of the CDR3 is 15 residues. Trimming pared 4 bases from V and 1 base from J, leaving 14 bases between. CDR1 MDHEN and CDR2 SYDVKM come from the germline V gene. The CDR3 DNA follows: TGTGCCAGCAGTTATACTTGGGGGGAGTCCTACGAGCAGTACTTC. Amino acids: CASSYTWGESYEQYF.

This clone was seen more than once but under ten times. This chain joins TRBV7-8 and TRBJ2-1, with D perhaps TRBD1 or TRBD2 (8 bases each). The V gene lost 5 bases and the J gene lost 4 bases, with 18 bases spanning the gap. Germline V lookup: CDR1 SGHVS, CDR2 FQNEAQ. The CDR3 covers 16 residues. The CDR3 sequence: CASSVGGDRRYNEQFF. DNA of the CDR3: TGTGCCAGCAGCGTCGGGGGGGACAGGCGATACAATGAGCAGTTCTTC.

The rearrangement links TRBV27 to TRBJ2-3; D gene uncertain. CDR1 MNHEY and CDR2 SMNVEV come from the germline V gene (reference sequence). V gave up 6 bases and J gave up 6 bases, with 22 bases separating them. There are 16 residues in the CDR3. In DNA, the CDR3 is TGTGCCAGCAGCCCGTACCACCTCTTTGGGTTGGATACGCAGTATTTT. It translates to CASSPYHLFGLDTQYF.

This clone was counted a few times. The chain has TRBV7-2 and TRBJ1-1; D ambiguous. Trimming shortened V by 1 base and J by 3 bases, and 9 bases separated the two germline ends. This CDR3 spans 14 amino acids. CDR1 and CDR2 (germline): SGHTA, FQGNSA. CDR3 sequence: CASSLDQQYTEAFF. CDR3 bases: TGTGCCAGCAGCTTAGACCAACAATACACTGAAGCTTTCTTT.

The V and J genes are TRBV13 and TRBJ1-2, with 7 bases identical to TRBD1. This CDR3 region has 13 residues. Germline V lookup: CDR1 PRHDT, CDR2 FYEKMQ (reference sequence). The V segment lost 1 base and the J segment 4 bases; nucleotides outside the gene matches: 0. As DNA, the CDR3 is TGTGCCAGCAGCTTAGCAGGGGGCTATGGCTACACCTTC. Translation gives CASSLAGGYGYTF.